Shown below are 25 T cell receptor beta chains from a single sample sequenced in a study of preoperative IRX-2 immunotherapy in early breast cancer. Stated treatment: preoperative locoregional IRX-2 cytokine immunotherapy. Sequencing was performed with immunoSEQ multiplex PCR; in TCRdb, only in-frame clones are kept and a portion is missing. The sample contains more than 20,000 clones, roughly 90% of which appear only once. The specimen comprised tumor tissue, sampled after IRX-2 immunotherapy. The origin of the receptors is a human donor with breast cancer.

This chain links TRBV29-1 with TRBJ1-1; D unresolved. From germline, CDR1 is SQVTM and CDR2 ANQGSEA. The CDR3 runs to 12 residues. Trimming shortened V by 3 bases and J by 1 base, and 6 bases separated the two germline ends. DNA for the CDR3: TGCAGCGTTGACAGTCAGAACACTGAAGCTTTCTTT. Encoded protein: CSVDSQNTEAFF.

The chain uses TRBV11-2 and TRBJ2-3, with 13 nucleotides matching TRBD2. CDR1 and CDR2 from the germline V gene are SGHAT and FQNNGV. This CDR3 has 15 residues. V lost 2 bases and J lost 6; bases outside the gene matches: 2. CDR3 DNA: TGTGCCAGCAGCTTAACTAGCGGGGGGGCCGATACGCAGTATTTT. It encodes CASSLTSGGADTQYF.

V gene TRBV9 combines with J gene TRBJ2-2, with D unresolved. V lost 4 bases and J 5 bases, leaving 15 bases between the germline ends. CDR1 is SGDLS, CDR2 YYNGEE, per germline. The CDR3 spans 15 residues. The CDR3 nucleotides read TGTGCCAGCAGCACCAGAGTTGGGCCAACCGGGGAGCTGTTTTTT. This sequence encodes CASSTRVGPTGELFF.

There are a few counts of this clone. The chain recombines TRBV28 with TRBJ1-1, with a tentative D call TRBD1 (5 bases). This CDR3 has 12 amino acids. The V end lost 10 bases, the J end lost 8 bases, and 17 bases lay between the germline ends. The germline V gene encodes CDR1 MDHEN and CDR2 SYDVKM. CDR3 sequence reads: CATLRQPVEAFF. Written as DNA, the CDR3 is TGTGCCACCCTAAGACAGCCAGTCGAAGCTTTCTTT.

Here the CDR3 reads CAISAGTASSYEQYF. DNA of the CDR3: TGTGCCATCAGCGCCGGGACAGCAAGCTCCTACGAGCAGTACTTC. The V and J genes are TRBV10-3 and TRBJ2-7; 7 positions match TRBD1. Germline CDR1 is ENHRY and CDR2 is SYGVKD. The CDR3 runs 15 residues. J gave up 0 bases and V 6 bases, and 8 bases lay outside the gene matches.

For the CDR3, the DNA is TGTGCCAGCAGTCCCCTAATCCGACAGAGTAATGAAAAACTGTTTTTT. Residues: CASSPLIRQSNEKLFF. This chain uses TRBV27 with TRBJ1-4; D perhaps matches TRBD1 (5 bases). The CDR3 is made up of 16 amino acids. Trimming stripped 5 bases from V and 4 bases from J, with 17 bases between. Germline assignment: CDR1 MNHEY and CDR2 SMNVEV (reference sequence).

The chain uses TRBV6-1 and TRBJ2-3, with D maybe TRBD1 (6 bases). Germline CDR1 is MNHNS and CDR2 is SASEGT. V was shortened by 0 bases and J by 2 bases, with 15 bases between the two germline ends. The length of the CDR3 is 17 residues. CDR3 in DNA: TGTGCCAGCAGTGAAGCCTCGGTCAGGGGCCCCACAGATACGCAGTATTTT. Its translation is CASSEASVRGPTDTQYF.

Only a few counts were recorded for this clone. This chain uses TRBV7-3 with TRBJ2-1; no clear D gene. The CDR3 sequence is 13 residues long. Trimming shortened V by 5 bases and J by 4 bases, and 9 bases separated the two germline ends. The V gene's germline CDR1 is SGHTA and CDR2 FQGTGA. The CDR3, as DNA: TGTGCCAGCAGCCCCCGTGGGTACAATGAGCAGTTCTTC. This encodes CASSPRGYNEQFF.

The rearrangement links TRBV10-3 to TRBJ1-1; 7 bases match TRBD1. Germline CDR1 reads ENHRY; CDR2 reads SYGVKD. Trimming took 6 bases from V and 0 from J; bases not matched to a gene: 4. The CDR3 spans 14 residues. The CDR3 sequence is CAIRRDSLNTEAFF. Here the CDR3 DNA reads TGTGCCATCAGGAGGGACAGCCTGAACACTGAAGCTTTCTTT.

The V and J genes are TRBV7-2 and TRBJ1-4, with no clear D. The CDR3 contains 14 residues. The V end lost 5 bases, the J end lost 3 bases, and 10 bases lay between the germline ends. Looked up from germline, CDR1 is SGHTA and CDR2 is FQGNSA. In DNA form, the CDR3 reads TGTGCCAGCAGCCTATCGCAGGCTAATGAAAAACTGTTTTTT. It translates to CASSLSQANEKLFF.

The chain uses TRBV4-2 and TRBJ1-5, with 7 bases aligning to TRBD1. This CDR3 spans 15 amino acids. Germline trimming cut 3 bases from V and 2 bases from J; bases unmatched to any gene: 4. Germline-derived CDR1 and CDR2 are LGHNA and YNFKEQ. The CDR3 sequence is CASSQGTDRNQPQHF. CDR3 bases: TGTGCCAGCAGCCAGGGGACAGACCGCAATCAGCCCCAGCATTTT.

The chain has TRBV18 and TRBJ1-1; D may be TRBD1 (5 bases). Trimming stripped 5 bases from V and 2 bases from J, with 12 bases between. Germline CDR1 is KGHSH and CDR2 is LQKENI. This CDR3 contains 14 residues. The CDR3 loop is CASSSAGGNTEAFF. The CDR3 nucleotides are TGTGCCAGCTCAAGTGCGGGGGGTAACACTGAAGCTTTCTTT.

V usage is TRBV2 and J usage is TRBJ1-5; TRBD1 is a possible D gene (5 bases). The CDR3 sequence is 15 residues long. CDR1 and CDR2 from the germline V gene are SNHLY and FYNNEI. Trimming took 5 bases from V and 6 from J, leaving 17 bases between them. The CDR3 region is CASSYRIYGSQPQHF. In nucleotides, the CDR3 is TGTGCCAGCAGTTACAGGATTTACGGGAGTCAGCCCCAGCATTTT.

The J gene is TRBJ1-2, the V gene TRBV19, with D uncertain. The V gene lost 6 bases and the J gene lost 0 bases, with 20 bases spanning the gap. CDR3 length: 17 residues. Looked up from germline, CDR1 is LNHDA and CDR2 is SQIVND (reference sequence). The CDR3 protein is CASRSNPLGYSNYGYTF. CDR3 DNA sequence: TGTGCCAGTAGATCGAACCCTCTTGGGTACTCTAACTATGGCTACACCTTC.

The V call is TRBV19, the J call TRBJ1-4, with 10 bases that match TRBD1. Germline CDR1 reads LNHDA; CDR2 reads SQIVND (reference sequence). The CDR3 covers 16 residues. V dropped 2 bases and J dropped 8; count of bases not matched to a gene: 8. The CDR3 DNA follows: TGTGCCAGTAGTATACGCCCCGGGACAGGGGACGAAAAACTGTTTTTT. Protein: CASSIRPGTGDEKLFF. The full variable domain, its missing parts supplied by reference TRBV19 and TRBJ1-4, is DGGITQSPKYLFRKEGQNVTLSCEQNLNHDAMYWYRQDPGQGLRLIYYSQIVNDFQKGDIAEGYSVSREKKESFPLTVTSAQKNPTAFYLCASSIRPGTGDEKLFFGSGTQLSVL.

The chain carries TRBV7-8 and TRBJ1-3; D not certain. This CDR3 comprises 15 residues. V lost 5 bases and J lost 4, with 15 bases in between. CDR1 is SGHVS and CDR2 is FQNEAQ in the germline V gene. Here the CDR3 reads CASSQEGKEGNTIYF. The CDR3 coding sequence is TGTGCCAGCAGCCAGGAAGGGAAGGAAGGAAACACCATATATTTT.

The CDR3 loop is CAVRGAHYGYTF. CDR3 in DNA: TGTGCCGTAAGGGGAGCTCACTATGGCTACACCTTC. This sequence joins TRBV6-5 and TRBJ1-2; perhaps TRBD1 as D (5 bases). Trimming left V 11 bases short and J 3 bases short, with 13 bases between. This CDR3 is 12 amino acids long. Looked up from germline, CDR1 is MNHEY and CDR2 is SVGAGI.

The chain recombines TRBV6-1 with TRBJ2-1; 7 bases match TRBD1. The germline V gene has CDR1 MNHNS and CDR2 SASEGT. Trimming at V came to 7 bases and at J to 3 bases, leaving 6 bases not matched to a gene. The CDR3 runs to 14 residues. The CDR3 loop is CASKWTGLYNEQFF. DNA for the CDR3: TGTGCCAGCAAATGGACAGGTCTCTACAATGAGCAGTTCTTC.

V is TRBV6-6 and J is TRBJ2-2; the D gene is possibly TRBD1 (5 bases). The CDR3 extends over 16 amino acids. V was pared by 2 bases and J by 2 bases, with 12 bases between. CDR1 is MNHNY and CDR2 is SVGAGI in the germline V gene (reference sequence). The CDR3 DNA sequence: TGTGCCAGCAGTTACCGGCAGGGTACTAACACCGGGGAGCTGTTTTTT. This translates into CASSYRQGTNTGELFF.

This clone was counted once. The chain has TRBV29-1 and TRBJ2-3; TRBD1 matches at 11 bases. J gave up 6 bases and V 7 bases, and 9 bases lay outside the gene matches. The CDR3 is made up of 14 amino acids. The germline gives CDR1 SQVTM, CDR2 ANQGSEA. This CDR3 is CSATDRGRRDTQYF. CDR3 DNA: TGCAGCGCAACGGACAGGGGGCGACGCGATACGCAGTATTTT.

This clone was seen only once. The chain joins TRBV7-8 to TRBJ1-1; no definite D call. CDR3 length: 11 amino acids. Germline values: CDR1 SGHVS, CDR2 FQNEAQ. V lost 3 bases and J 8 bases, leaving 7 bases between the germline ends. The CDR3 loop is CASSFAGEAFF. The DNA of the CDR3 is TGTGCCAGCAGCTTCGCAGGAGAAGCTTTCTTT.

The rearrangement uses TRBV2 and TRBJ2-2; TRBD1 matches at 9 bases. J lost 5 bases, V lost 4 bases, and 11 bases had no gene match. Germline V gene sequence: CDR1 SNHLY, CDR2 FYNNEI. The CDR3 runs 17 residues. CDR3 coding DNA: TGTGCCAGCAGTGTATCTGCCGGGACAGGGAGAACCGGGGAGCTGTTTTTT. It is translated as CASSVSAGTGRTGELFF.

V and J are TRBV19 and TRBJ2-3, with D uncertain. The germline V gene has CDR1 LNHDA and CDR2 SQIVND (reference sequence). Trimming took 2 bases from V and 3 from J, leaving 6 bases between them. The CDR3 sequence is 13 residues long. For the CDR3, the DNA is TGTGCCAGTAGTATATCTTGGACAGATACGCAGTATTTT. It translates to CASSISWTDTQYF.

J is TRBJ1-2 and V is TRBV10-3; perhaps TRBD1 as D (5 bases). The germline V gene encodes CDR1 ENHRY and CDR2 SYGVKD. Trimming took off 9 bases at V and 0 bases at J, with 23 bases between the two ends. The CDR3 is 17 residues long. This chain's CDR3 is CAIRGKERGEANYGYTF. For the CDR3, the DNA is TGTGCCATTCGCGGAAAAGAGAGGGGAGAAGCTAACTATGGCTACACCTTC.

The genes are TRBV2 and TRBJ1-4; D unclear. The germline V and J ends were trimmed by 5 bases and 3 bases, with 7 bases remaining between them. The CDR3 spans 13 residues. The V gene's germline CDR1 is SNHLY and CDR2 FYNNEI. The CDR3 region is CASSPMANEKLFF. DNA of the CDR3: TGTGCCAGCAGTCCGATGGCTAATGAAAAACTGTTTTTT.